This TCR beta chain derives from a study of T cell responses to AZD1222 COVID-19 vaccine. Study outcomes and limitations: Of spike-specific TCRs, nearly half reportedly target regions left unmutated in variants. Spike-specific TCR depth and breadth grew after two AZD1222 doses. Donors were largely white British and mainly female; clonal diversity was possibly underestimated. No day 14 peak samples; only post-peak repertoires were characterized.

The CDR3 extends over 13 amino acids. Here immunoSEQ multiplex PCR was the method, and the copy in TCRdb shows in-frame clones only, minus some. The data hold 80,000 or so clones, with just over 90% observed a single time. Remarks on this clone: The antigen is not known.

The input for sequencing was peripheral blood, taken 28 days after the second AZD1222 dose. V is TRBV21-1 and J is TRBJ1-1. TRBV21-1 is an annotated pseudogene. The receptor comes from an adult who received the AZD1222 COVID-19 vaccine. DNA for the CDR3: TGTGCCAGCCCCTACCCGGGTGGCACTGAAGCTTTCTTT. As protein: CASPYPGGTEAFF.